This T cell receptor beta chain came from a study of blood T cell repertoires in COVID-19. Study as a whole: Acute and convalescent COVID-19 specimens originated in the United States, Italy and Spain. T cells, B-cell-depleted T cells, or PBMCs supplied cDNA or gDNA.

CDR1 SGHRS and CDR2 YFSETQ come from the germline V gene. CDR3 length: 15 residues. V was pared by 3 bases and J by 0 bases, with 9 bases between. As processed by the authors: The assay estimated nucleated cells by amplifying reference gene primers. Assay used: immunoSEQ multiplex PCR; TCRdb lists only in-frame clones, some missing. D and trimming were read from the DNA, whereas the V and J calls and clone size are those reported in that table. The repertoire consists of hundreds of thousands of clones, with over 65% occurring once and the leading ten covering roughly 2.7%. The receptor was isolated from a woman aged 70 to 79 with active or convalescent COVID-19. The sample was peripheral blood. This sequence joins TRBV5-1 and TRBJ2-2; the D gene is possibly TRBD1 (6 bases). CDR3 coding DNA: TGCGCCAGCAGCTCGGGGACAACGAACACCGGGGAGCTGTTTTTT. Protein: CASSSGTTNTGELFF.